This T cell receptor (beta chain) was found in a study of cytomegalovirus exposure and HLA in healthy donors. General observations from the study: When analyzed later, the rates of TCR association showed variation by HLA locus, with DRB1 the most and HLA-C the fewest. Compared with the approximately 700-donor mean, an Asian-associated ancestry cluster reportedly had fewer N-insertions, according to a later analysis.

Researchers ran the PCR with 60 Vbeta and 13 Jbeta primers. The data were produced by immunoSEQ multiplex PCR, yet TCRdb's version contains in-frame clones alone and is incomplete. Of 130,000 or so clones detected, 75% to 85% appear once; the ten largest clones hold around 9.1%. This clone is a singleton in its sample. Its antigen is currently unknown. V lost 6 bases, J lost 3 bases, and 7 bases stayed unmatched. Per the germline V gene, CDR1 is KGHSH and CDR2 is LQKENI. The CDR3 runs 14 residues. The sequenced material came from PBMCs. The clonotype originates from a woman between 45 and 65 years old in good health and CMV-seropositive. The V call is TRBV18, the J call TRBJ1-2, with 7 positions matching TRBD1. CDR3 nucleotides: TGTGCCAGCTCTCCTACTGACAGGGACTATGGCTACACCTTC. Protein: CASSPTDRDYGYTF.